These 5 T cell receptor beta chains share one sample of origin, sequenced in a study of blood T cell repertoires in COVID-19. Assay: immunoSEQ multiplex PCR; the TCRdb copy retains only in-frame clones and omits some. The profile shows nearly 350,000 clones, about 86% of them singletons. The sequenced material came from peripheral blood. Receptor source: a man in his thirties or forties with active or convalescent COVID-19.

The gene calls are TRBV10-3 and TRBJ2-7, with D perhaps matching TRBD2 (5 bases). Per the germline V gene, CDR1 is ENHRY and CDR2 is SYGVKD. This CDR3 has 15 amino acids. V lost 3 bases to trimming and J lost 2 bases, with 14 bases between them. DNA for the CDR3: TGTGCCATCAGTGACCGTGGCGAGCGGACCTACGAGCAGTACTTC. Translating gives CAISDRGERTYEQYF.

This clone was counted only a few times. The chain links TRBV18 to TRBJ2-7; no clear D. V lost 6 bases, J lost 5 bases, and 14 bases lay in between. The CDR3 spans 13 residues. CDR1 is KGHSH, CDR2 LQKENI, per germline. CDR3 protein: CASSRQNSDEQYF. CDR3 DNA: TGTGCCAGCTCGCGTCAAAACAGTGACGAGCAGTACTTC.

This chain links TRBV5-1 with TRBJ1-2; 7 bases line up with TRBD1. The CDR3 extends over 15 amino acids. V shed 0 bases, J shed 6 bases, and the junction held 8 bases outside the gene matches. Germline CDR1 reads SGHRS; CDR2 reads YFSETQ. The CDR3 here is CASSLADRAVHGYTF. CDR3 nucleotide sequence: TGCGCCAGCAGCTTGGCCGACAGGGCGGTTCATGGCTACACCTTC.

About this clone: This same CDR3 is encoded by further DNA sequences in the sample. The chain links TRBV9 to TRBJ2-5; the match to TRBD2 covers 7 bases. Germline CDR1 is SGDLS and CDR2 is YYNGEE. This CDR3 has 14 amino acids. J was trimmed by 5 bases and V by 0 bases; bases with no gene match: 4. CDR3 in amino acids: CASSVGSSGETQYF. The CDR3 DNA reads TGTGCCAGCAGCGTAGGTTCTAGCGGCGAGACCCAGTACTTC.

The V call is TRBV6-5, the J call TRBJ2-3, with a possible D match to TRBD2 (5 bases). Trimming pared 6 bases from V and 0 bases from J, leaving 13 bases between. Germline CDR1 is MNHEY and CDR2 is SVGAGI. The CDR3 is 15 amino acids. CDR3 DNA sequence: TGTGCCAGCAGGGTGGGCGGGCCTAGCACAGATACGCAGTATTTT. This sequence encodes CASRVGGPSTDTQYF.